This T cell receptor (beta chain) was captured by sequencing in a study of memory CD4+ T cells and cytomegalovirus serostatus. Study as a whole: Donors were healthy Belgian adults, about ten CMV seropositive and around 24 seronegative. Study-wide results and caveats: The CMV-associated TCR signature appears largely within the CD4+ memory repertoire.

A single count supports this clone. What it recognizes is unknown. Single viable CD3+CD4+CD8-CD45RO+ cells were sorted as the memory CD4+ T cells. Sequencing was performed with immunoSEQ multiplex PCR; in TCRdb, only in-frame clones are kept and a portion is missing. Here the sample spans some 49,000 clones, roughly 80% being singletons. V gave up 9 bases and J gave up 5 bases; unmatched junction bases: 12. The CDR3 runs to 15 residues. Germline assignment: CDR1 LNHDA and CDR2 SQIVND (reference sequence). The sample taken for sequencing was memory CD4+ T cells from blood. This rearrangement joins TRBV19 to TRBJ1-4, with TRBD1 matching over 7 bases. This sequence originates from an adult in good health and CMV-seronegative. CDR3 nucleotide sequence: TGTGCCAGCCGCAAACCGGGACAGCGGAATGAAAAACTGTTTTTT. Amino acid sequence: CASRKPGQRNEKLFF.